This TCR beta chain was profiled in a study of molecular identifiers for immune sequencing clone quantification. Study summary: In replicates, RNA from approximately 20,000 or 100,000 naive CD8 cells was divided five ways and four parts were sequenced.

There are many counts of this clonotype. From the PCR reads, TCRdb called clonotypes with MiXCR, one entry per CDR3 protein. The table lists 62,000 or so distinct CDR3 sequences, 18% of them singletons. Sorting selected naive CD8 T cells with a CD8+CD4-CCR7+CD45RA+ phenotype. Germline CDR1 is DFQATT and CDR2 is SNEGSKA (reference sequence). The CDR3 has 15 residues. The ends lost 2 bases at V and 5 bases at J; junction bases unmatched: 11. The chain couples TRBV20-1 to TRBJ1-2; 7 bases fit TRBD1. This clonotype originated in a human donor in good health. Some libraries in this study had Jurkat cell RNA spiked in. Specimen: naive CD8+ T cells from blood, with Jurkat cell RNA spiked in. The subset is: FACS-sorted CD8+CD4-CCR7+CD45RA+ naive T cells. The CDR3 bases are TGCAGTGCTAGACAGTATGGACAGGAGATATATGGCTACACCTTC. This encodes CSARQYGQEIYGYTF.